This T cell receptor beta chain emerged from a study of regulatory T cells in long-lasting Graves disease. Across the study: To qualify as persistent, Graves' disease required over 5 years of antithyroid drugs with positive TSH receptor antibodies.

Details on this clonotype: Antigen unknown.

Sample time point: persistent/refractory GD, antithyroid drugs over 5 years with positive TRAb. Preparation of the TCR library used RNA extracted from PBMCs. V was trimmed by 5 bases and J by 4 bases, leaving 17 bases between them. This CDR3 is built from 15 residues. From germline, CDR1 is MNHNS and CDR2 SASEGT. Study-wide results and caveats: More public clonotypes were shared by persistent patients (approximately 3,000) than by new patients (about 970). Persistent Graves' disease cases displayed lower TCR diversity than newly diagnosed ones.

Sequencing libraries for TCR beta were prepared with iRepertoire HTBI primers and Arm-PCR of CDR3 regions. In the original processing: Samples jointly harbored roughly 60 TRBV and approximately 15 TRBJ segments. MiXCR, applied by TCRdb to the multiplex PCR reads, yields one record per CDR3 protein. For this entry, the V and J calls and clone size follow TCRdb and not the study's own pipeline. Among 700,000 or so distinct CDR3 sequences listed, around 30% were seen once. The source is a female donor with Graves disease. The input for sequencing was peripheral blood mononuclear cells (PBMCs), taken when the disease was refractory, from a patient treated with antithyroid drugs. This chain links TRBV6-1 with TRBJ1-1; D is undetermined. CDR3 nucleotides: TGTGCCAGCAGTAACCACCCTACCCCCGGCACTGAAGCTTTCTTT. Protein sequence: CASSNHPTPGTEAFF.